The TCR beta chain described here comes from a study of cytomegalovirus exposure and HLA in healthy donors. Germline loops: CDR1 LGHNA, CDR2 YSLEER. With 0 bases removed from V and 0 bases from J, the gap between germline ends came to 9 bases. This CDR3 spans 16 amino acids. Amplification used 60 Vbeta primers and 13 Jbeta primers. TCRdb's table, derived via immunoSEQ multiplex PCR, lists solely in-frame clones and lacks some. This sample has 150,000 to 200,000 clones, with 60% to 80% found just once. The rearrangement links TRBV4-3 to TRBJ2-4; tentatively, D is TRBD2 (6 bases). Sequencing used PBMCs. The sequence was collected from a man aged 35 to 55 in good health and CMV-seronegative. CDR3 amino acids: CASSQDGTLAKNIQYF. Written as DNA, the CDR3 is TGCGCCAGCAGCCAAGATGGGACTCTAGCCAAAAACATTCAGTACTTC.